This entry concerns a single TCR beta chain. The sample originates from a study of CD8 T cells in Susac syndrome. Reverse transcription used roughly 0.45 to 1 ug RNA and random hexamers. Each CDR3 protein gets one entry after TCRdb re-called the immunoSEQ multiplex PCR reads with MiXCR. The table includes around 71,000 distinct CDR3 sequences, 85% to 95% detected once. CDR1 and CDR2 from the germline V gene are MDHEN and SYDVKM. This CDR3 is 17 amino acids long. The trim removed 0 bases at V and 8 bases at J, leaving 10 bases unmatched. The chain uses TRBV28 and TRBJ1-6; 7 bases line up with TRBD1. Sample: CD4+ T cells from PBMCs. The receptor was isolated from a human donor with Susac syndrome. This CDR3 reads CASSLWALGQRDSPLHF. For the CDR3, the DNA is TGTGCCAGCAGTTTATGGGCCCTGGGACAGAGAGATTCACCCCTCCACTTT.